The rows below give T cell receptor beta chains drawn from one sample of a study of long-term antiretroviral therapy in people with HIV. Libraries were prepared by immunoSEQ multiplex PCR; TCRdb keeps only in-frame clonotypes and omits some of them. The table shows tens of thousands of clones, with 65% to 90% occurring only once. Sequences were derived from unsorted PBMCs, sampled just before starting antiretroviral therapy. All receptors derive from a woman aged 18-29 years with HIV. Both conserved end residues are part of each CDR3. The D gene is left open where the match is weak. A clone size is listed for some rows: how often the clone was seen (once, few, many), or a class if it is expanded.

V gene,clone size,J gene,D gene,CDR3 DNA,CDR3 protein
TRBV7-8,large,TRBJ2-7,NA,TGTGCCAGCAGCTTAGTAGTCACTAGCTACGAGCAGTACTTC,CASSLVVTSYEQYF
TRBV11-2,NA,TRBJ2-7,TRBD1,TGTGCCAGCAGCGTAAGGGACAGGGGGCTCCGCTCCTACGAGCAGTACTTC,CASSVRDRGLRSYEQYF
TRBV4-2,NA,TRBJ2-7,TRBD1,TGTGCCAGCAGCCCCGAAACGACAGGGAGCTCCTACGAGCAGTACTTC,CASSPETTGSSYEQYF
TRBV7-9,NA,TRBJ2-1,TRBD1,TGTGCCAGCAGCCCGAGGACAGGCAGATCCAATGAGCAGTTCTTC,CASSPRTGRSNEQFF
TRBV19,NA,TRBJ1-3,NA,TGTGCCAGTAGTTCAGGGATTCGCTCTGGAAACACCATATATTTT,CASSSGIRSGNTIYF
TRBV5-1,NA,TRBJ2-1,TRBD2,TGCGCCAGCAGCTTGGCCCCTAGCGGGAGGAGCCCGACTAGGTACAATGAGCAGTTCTTC,CASSLAPSGRSPTRYNEQFF
TRBV9,NA,TRBJ2-3,TRBD2,TGTGCCAGCAGCGGTGGGACTAGCGGGAGCCCAAATACGCAGTATTTT,CASSGGTSGSPNTQYF
TRBV13,NA,TRBJ2-3,NA,TGTGCCAGCAGCCCGCAAGTGGGAGGCACGCAGTATTTT,CASSPQVGGTQYF
TRBV6-5,NA,TRBJ1-1,TRBD1,TGTGCCAGCAGTTACTTGGACAGGGGTCGGAACACTGAAGCTTTCTTT,CASSYLDRGRNTEAFF
TRBV28,NA,TRBJ1-1,NA,TGTGCCAGCAGCACTTGGACGGTGAACACTGAAGCTTTCTTT,CASSTWTVNTEAFF
TRBV27,NA,TRBJ2-7,NA,TGTGCCAGCAGTCCAGACGAGCCCGGGATTAAAAAAACTAGTCCCTACGAGCAGTACTTC,CASSPDEPGIKKTSPYEQYF
TRBV7-9,few,TRBJ2-2,NA,TGTGCCAGCAGCTTACCCGGGGAGCTGTTTTTT,CASSLPGELFF
TRBV7-3,NA,TRBJ2-1,NA,TGTGCCAGCAGCTTAGACGGCAGATACAATGAGCAGTTCTTC,CASSLDGRYNEQFF
TRBV14,NA,TRBJ2-4,TRBD2,TGTGCCAGCAGCCCAGGCGGGAGCCACGCGTACATTCAGTACTTC,CASSPGGSHAYIQYF
TRBV6-5,few,TRBJ1-2,TRBD1,TGTGCCAGCAGTTACTGGGGGACAGGGGGCAATGGCTACACCTTC,CASSYWGTGGNGYTF
TRBV4-3,NA,TRBJ2-2,TRBD2,TGCGCCAGCAGCCACGGTAGCGGGAGGGCTTATGGGGAGCTGTTTTTT,CASSHGSGRAYGELFF
TRBV7-3,large,TRBJ2-2,NA,TGTGCCAGCAGCTTCTACACCGGGGAGCTGTTTTTT,CASSFYTGELFF
TRBV25-1,NA,TRBJ2-5,TRBD1,TGTGCCAGCAGTGTCTTACCGGGACAGATCTTCTGGGAGCAGTACTTC,CASSVLPGQIFWEQYF
TRBV15,few,TRBJ2-7,TRBD1,TGTGCCACCAGCACGGGACAGGGGGCCTACGAGCAGTACTTC,CATSTGQGAYEQYF
TRBV28,NA,TRBJ2-3,TRBD2,TGTGCCAGCACCGATAGCGGGGTACGGGCGGGCACAGATACGCAGTATTTT,CASTDSGVRAGTDTQYF
TRBV10-3,once,TRBJ2-7,NA,TGTGCCATCAGTGAGTCGAACGAGCAGTACTTC,CAISESNEQYF
TRBV7-8,once,TRBJ2-5,TRBD1,TGTGCCAGCAGCCAGGGACAGGGTAGGGGAGAGACCCAGTACTTC,CASSQGQGRGETQYF
TRBV5-8,NA,TRBJ1-2,NA,TGTGCCAGCAGCTTAAAGGCGACGAGAAGTCTTAACTATGGCTACACCTTC,CASSLKATRSLNYGYTF
TRBV11-2,NA,TRBJ2-1,NA,TGTGCCAGCAGCCCCCGATGGGGTCCTGGAGCCAATGAGCAGTTCTTC,CASSPRWGPGANEQFF
TRBV7-9,NA,TRBJ2-3,TRBD2,TGTGCCAGCAGTCAAGGGACTAGCGGGAGAGCAGATACGCAGTATTTT,CASSQGTSGRADTQYF
TRBV7-8,once,TRBJ2-3,TRBD2,TGTGCCAGCAGCCCCCTGAGATCAGCGGGAGGACTCACAGATACGCAGTATTTT,CASSPLRSAGGLTDTQYF
TRBV9,NA,TRBJ2-7,NA,TGTGCCAGCAGCGTATATGGAGGGGGGGGTTCGAAGGAGCAGTACTTC,CASSVYGGGGSKEQYF
TRBV5-1,NA,TRBJ1-1,TRBD1,TGCGCCAGCAGCTTGGGGGCAGGGGGCGGCACTGAAGCTTTCTTT,CASSLGAGGGTEAFF
TRBV7-2,once,TRBJ2-7,NA,TGTGCCAGCACTTCGGGGGCAGGGGGCGAGCAGTACTTC,CASTSGAGGEQYF
TRBV5-1,NA,TRBJ2-5,TRBD1,TGCGCCAGCAACTCCGGGACAGGGCTCGGAGAGACCCAGTACTTC,CASNSGTGLGETQYF
TRBV6-1,NA,TRBJ2-7,TRBD1,TGTGCCAGCAGTGAAGGGGGACAGGGGAAGCAGTACTTC,CASSEGGQGKQYF